These 2 T cell receptor beta chains originate from one sample sequenced in a study of T cells in Graves' hyperthyroidism and ophthalmopathy. TCR beta CDR3 regions were amplified from RNA transcripts. The TCR CDR3 was amplified in a first-round RT-PCR using the HTBI primer set. TCRdb fed the multiplex PCR reads into MiXCR, producing one record per CDR3 protein. The sample contains hundreds of thousands of distinct CDR3 sequences, 15% to 20% of which appear only once. What was sequenced was blood. These receptors were collected from a woman younger than 35 with Graves' hyperthyroidism.

The chain combines TRBV28 with TRBJ2-7; 7 bases match TRBD2. CDR3 length equals 13 residues. The V segment lost 2 bases and the J segment 3 bases; nucleotides outside the gene matches: 1. The germline V gene has CDR1 MDHEN and CDR2 SYDVKM. The CDR3 sequence: CASSLPSGYEQYF. Here the CDR3 DNA reads TGTGCCAGCAGTTTACCTAGCGGCTACGAGCAGTACTTC.

The CDR3 sequence: CASNPQVTNTGELFF. In DNA, the CDR3 is TGCGCCAGCAACCCACAGGTTACGAACACCGGGGAGCTGTTTTTT. The chain couples TRBV5-1 to TRBJ2-2; possibly TRBD1 for D (5 bases). The V end lost 6 bases, the J end lost 0 bases, and 12 bases lay between the germline ends. Germline CDR1 is SGHRS and CDR2 is YFSETQ. This CDR3 region has 15 residues.